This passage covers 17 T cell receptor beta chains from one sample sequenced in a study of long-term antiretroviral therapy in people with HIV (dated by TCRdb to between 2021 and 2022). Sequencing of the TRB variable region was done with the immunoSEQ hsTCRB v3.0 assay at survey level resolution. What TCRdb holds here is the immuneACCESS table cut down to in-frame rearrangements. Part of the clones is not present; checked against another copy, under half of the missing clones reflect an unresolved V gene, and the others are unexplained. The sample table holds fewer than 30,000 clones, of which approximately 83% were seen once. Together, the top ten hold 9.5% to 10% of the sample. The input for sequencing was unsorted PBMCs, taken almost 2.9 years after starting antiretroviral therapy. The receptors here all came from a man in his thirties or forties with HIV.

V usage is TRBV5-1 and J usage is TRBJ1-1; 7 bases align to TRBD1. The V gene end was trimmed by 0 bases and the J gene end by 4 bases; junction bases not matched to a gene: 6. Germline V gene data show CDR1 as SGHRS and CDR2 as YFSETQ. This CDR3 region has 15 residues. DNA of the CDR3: TGCGCCAGCAGCTTGGGAGGACAGGTAGGCACTGAAGCTTTCTTT. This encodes CASSLGGQVGTEAFF.

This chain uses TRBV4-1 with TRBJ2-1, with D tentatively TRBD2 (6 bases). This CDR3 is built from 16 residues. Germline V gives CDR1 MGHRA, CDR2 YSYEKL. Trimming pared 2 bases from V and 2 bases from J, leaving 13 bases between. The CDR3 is CASSQRRTGAYNEQFF. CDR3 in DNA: TGCGCCAGCAGCCAAAGGAGGACGGGGGCCTACAATGAGCAGTTCTTC.

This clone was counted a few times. CDR3 bases: TGTGCCAGCAGTTTCTCGGGGGGGACAGCTAATGAAAAACTGTTTTTT. Its protein is CASSFSGGTANEKLFF. This sequence joins TRBV28 and TRBJ1-4, with 7 positions matching TRBD1. The CDR3 extends over 16 amino acids. Germline V gene sequence: CDR1 MDHEN, CDR2 SYDVKM. V lost 3 bases, J lost 3 bases, and 7 bases stayed unmatched.

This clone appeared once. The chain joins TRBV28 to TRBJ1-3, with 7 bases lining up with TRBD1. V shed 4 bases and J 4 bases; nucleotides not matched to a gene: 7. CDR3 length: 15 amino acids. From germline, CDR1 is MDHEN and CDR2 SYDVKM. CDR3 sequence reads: CASSSYRGPGNTIYF. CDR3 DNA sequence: TGTGCCAGCAGTTCCTACAGGGGACCCGGAAACACCATATATTTT.

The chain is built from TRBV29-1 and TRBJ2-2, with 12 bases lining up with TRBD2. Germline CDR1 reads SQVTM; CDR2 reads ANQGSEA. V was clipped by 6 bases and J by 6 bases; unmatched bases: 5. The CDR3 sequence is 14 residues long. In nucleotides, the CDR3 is TGCAGCGTCGGACTAGCGGGACGCGCCGGGGAGCTGTTTTTT. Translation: CSVGLAGRAGELFF.

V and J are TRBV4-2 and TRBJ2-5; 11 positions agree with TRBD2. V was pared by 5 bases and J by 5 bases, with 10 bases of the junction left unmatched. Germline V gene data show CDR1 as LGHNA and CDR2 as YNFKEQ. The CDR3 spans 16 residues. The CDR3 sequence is CASSSYSGGATETQYF. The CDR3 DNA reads TGTGCCAGCAGCTCCTATAGCGGGGGGGCCACTGAGACCCAGTACTTC.

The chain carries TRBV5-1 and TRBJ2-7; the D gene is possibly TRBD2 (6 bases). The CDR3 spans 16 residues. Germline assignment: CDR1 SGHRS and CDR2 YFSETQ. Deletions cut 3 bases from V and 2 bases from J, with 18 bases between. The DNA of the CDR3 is TGCGCCAGCAGCTCAATGGGGCCTAGCGTTGCCTACGAGCAGTACTTC. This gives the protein CASSSMGPSVAYEQYF.

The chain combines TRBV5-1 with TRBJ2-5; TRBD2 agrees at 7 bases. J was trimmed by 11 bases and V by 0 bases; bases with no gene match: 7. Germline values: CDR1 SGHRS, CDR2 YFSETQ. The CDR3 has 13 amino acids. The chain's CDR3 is CASSLGGLAEQYF. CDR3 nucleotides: TGCGCCAGCAGCTTGGGAGGTCTAGCGGAGCAGTACTTC.

CDR3 DNA sequence: TGTGCCAGCAGTTCGGGACGGAACAATGAAAAACTGTTTTTT. Residues: CASSSGRNNEKLFF. V is TRBV6-6 and J is TRBJ1-4; possible D gene TRBD1, 5 bases. Deletions cut 4 bases from V and 5 bases from J, with 11 bases between. Looked up from germline, CDR1 is MNHNY and CDR2 is SVGAGI (reference sequence). The CDR3 covers 14 residues.

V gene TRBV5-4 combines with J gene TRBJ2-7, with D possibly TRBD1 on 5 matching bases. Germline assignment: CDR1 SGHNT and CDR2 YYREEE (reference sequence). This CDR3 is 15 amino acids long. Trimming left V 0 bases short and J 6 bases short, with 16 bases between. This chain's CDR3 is CASSLGTDSFVEQYF. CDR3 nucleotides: TGTGCCAGCAGCTTGGGTACTGACAGTTTTGTCGAGCAGTACTTC.

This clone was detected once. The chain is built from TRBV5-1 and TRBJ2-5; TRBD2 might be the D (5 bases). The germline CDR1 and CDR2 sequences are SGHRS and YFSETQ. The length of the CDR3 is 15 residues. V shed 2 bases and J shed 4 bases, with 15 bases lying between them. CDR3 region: CASSLLGFGVETQYF. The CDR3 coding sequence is TGCGCCAGCAGCTTACTTGGGTTCGGGGTAGAGACCCAGTACTTC. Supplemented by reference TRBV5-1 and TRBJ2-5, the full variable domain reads KAGVTQTPRYLIKTRGQQVTLSCSPISGHRSVSWYQQTPGQGLQFLFEYFSETQRNKGNFPGRFSGRQFSNSRSEMNVSTLELGDSALYLCASSLLGFGVETQYFGPGTRLLVL.

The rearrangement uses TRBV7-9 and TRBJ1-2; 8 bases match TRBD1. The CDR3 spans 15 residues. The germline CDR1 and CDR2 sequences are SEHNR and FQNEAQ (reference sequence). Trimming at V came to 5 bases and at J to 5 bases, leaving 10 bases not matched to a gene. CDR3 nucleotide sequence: TGTGCCAGCAGCACCTGGACAGGGCCCCTTTATGGCTACACCTTC. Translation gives CASSTWTGPLYGYTF.

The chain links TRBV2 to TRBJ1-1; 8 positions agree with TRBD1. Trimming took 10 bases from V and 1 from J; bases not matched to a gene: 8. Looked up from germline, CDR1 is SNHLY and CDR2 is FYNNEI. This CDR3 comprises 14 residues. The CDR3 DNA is TGTGCCATCATTGGGGACAGGAAGAACACTGAAGCTTTCTTT. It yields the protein CAIIGDRKNTEAFF.

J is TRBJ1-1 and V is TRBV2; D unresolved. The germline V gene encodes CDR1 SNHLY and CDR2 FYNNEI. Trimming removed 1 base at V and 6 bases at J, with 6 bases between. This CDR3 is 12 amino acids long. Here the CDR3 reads CASSEGSPEAFF. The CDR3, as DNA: TGTGCCAGCAGTGAAGGAAGCCCTGAAGCTTTCTTT. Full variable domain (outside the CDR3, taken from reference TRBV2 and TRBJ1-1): EPEVTQTPSHQVTQMGQEVILRCVPISNHLYFYWYRQILGQKVEFLVSFYNNEISEKSEIFDDQFSVERPDGSNFTLKIRSTKLEDSAMYFCASSEGSPEAFFGQGTRLTVV.

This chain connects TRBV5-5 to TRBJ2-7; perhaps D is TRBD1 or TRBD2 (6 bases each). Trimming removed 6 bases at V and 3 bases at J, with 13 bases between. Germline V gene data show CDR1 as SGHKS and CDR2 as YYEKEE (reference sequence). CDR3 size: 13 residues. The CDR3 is CASKRGENYEQYF. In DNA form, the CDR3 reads TGTGCCAGCAAGAGGGGGGAAAACTACGAGCAGTACTTC.

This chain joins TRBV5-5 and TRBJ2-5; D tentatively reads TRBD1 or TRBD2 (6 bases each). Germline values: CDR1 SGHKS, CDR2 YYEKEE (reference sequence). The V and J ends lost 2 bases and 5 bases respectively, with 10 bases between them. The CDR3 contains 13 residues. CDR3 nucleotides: TGTGCCAGCAGCTTTGGGGGGCAGGAGACCCAGTACTTC. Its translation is CASSFGGQETQYF. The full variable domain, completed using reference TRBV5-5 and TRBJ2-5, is DAGVTQSPTHLIKTRGQQVTLRCSPISGHKSVSWYQQVLGQGPQFIFQYYEKEERGRGNFPDRFSARQFPNYSSELNVNALLLGDSALYLCASSFGGQETQYFGPGTRLLVL.

CDR3 sequence reads: CASSLLDRVHEQYF. The CDR3 DNA reads TGTGCCAGCAGTTTACTGGACAGGGTACACGAGCAGTACTTC. This rearrangement joins TRBV27 to TRBJ2-7, with TRBD1 matching over 8 bases. The germline CDR1 and CDR2 sequences are MNHEY and SMNVEV (reference sequence). V dropped 2 bases and J dropped 5; count of bases not matched to a gene: 5. The CDR3 spans 14 residues.